Listed below are T cell receptor beta chains from one sample, sequenced in a study of T cell responses to AZD1222 COVID-19 vaccine. Sequenced by immunoSEQ multiplex PCR; TCRdb stores in-frame clones only, minus some. The sample carries about 150,000 clones, 80% to 95% recorded once. The specimen comprised peripheral blood, sampled on day 0 of AZD1222 vaccination. The receptors were gathered from an adult in good health. Each CDR3 is given with its conserved first and last residue. D genes are given only for firm matches. Rows give clone size only sometimes, using once, few, many, or a class for an expanded clone.

D,J,size,V,DNA,CDR3
-,TRBJ1-5,-,TRBV9,TGTGCCAGCAGCGTAGTTGGCAGACATAGCAATCAGCCCCAGCATTTT,CASSVVGRHSNQPQHF
-,TRBJ1-6,-,TRBV19,TGTGCCAGTAGTATAGGCCAGGTTAATTCACCCCTCCACTTT,CASSIGQVNSPLHF
TRBD1,TRBJ2-2,-,TRBV5-1,TGCGCCAGCAGCTTGGATGGACAGGGTGGATCCGGGGAGCTGTTTTTT,CASSLDGQGGSGELFF
-,TRBJ1-4,-,TRBV30,TGTGCCTGGGAGCTGACAGGCGCAACTAATGAAAAACTGTTTTTT,CAWELTGATNEKLFF
-,TRBJ1-6,few,TRBV11-3,TGTGCCAGCAGCCCTGGCGCGGGGACACCCCTCCACTTT,CASSPGAGTPLHF
-,TRBJ2-5,-,TRBV3-1/TRBV3-2,TGTGCCAGCAGCCAAGCCCGGGCTGAAACTCGGGAGACCCAGTACTTC,CASSQARAETRETQYF
TRBD1,TRBJ2-4,-,TRBV2,TGTGCCAGCAGTGCCCGACAGGGGCTAGCCAAAAACATTCAGTACTTC,CASSARQGLAKNIQYF
-,TRBJ2-7,-,TRBV11-2,TGTGCCAGCAGCTTAGTCTACGGGGGGACAGCCTACGAGCAGTACTTC,CASSLVYGGTAYEQYF
-,TRBJ2-2,-,TRBV2,TGTGCCAGCAGTGACAGATTTATGGGCACCGGGGAGCTGTTTTTT,CASSDRFMGTGELFF
-,TRBJ1-1,-,TRBV12-3/TRBV12-4,TGTGCCAGCAGTCCGAGTCAGGGTCCTGAAGCTTTCTTT,CASSPSQGPEAFF
TRBD1,TRBJ2-2,-,TRBV7-6,TGTGCCAGCAGCTTTGGACAGGGCGTGCACGGGGAGCTGTTTTTT,CASSFGQGVHGELFF
-,TRBJ2-5,-,TRBV7-3,TGTGCCAGCAGCCATGGGGGGCCGCGGGAGACCCAGTACTTC,CASSHGGPRETQYF
-,TRBJ1-2,-,TRBV4-1,TGCGCCAGCAGCCCGGACAGAAACTATGGCTACACCTTC,CASSPDRNYGYTF
-,TRBJ1-1,-,TRBV6-4,TGTGCCAGCAGTGACACGACAAAGAACACTGAAGCTTTCTTT,CASSDTTKNTEAFF
-,TRBJ1-6,-,TRBV20-1,TGCAGTGCTAGTGAGGGCCTAAACTTCTATAATTCACCCCTCCACTTT,CSASEGLNFYNSPLHF
-,TRBJ1-2,-,TRBV18,TGTGCCAGCTCACCACCTGAGGGGGTTGGAGGCTACACCTTC,CASSPPEGVGGYTF
-,TRBJ1-1,few,TRBV21-1,TGTGCCAGCAGCACGATTGTGAACACTGAAGCTTTCTTT,CASSTIVNTEAFF
-,TRBJ2-2,-,TRBV7-9,TGTGCCAGCAGCCGGATGGGGAGCGGAAAGGGAGGCACCGGGGAGCTGTTTTTT,CASSRMGSGKGGTGELFF
TRBD2,TRBJ2-3,once,TRBV5-1,TGCGCCAGCAGCTTGATACCGGCCGGGAGCGGGGCAGATACGCAGTATTTT,CASSLIPAGSGADTQYF
TRBD1,TRBJ2-6,-,TRBV15,TGTGCCACCACCGACAGGGGAACTGGGGCCAACGTCCTGACTTTC,CATTDRGTGANVLTF
TRBD2,TRBJ2-3,-,TRBV7-2,TGTGCCAGCAGAACTAGCGGAAACACAGATACGCAGTATTTT,CASRTSGNTDTQYF
-,TRBJ2-2,once,TRBV7-3,TGTGCCAGCAGCTTAAAGGGAACCGGGGAGCTGTTTTTT,CASSLKGTGELFF
-,TRBJ1-2,-,TRBV5-1,TGCGCCAGCAGCTTGGCCGCAGAATACTATGGCTACACCTTC,CASSLAAEYYGYTF
-,TRBJ1-5,few,TRBV6-1,TGTGCCAGCAGTGAAGGTCCCACCAATCAGCCCCAGCATTTT,CASSEGPTNQPQHF
TRBD2,TRBJ2-6,-,TRBV4-2,TGTGCCAGCAGCCATTCGGGAGGACGGGGTCGCTCTGGGGCCAACGTCCTGACTTTC,CASSHSGGRGRSGANVLTF
-,TRBJ1-6,few,TRBV28,TGTGCCAGCAGTTCGGGTCCTGATAATTCACCCCTCCACTTT,CASSSGPDNSPLHF
-,TRBJ2-1,-,TRBV19,TGTGCCAGTAGGGGAAGCATCTCCTACAATGAGCAGTTCTTC,CASRGSISYNEQFF
TRBD1,TRBJ1-1,-,TRBV19,TGTGCCAGTAGTCCCCTGCCCGGACAGGGGGTAAAGAACACTGAAGCTTTCTTT,CASSPLPGQGVKNTEAFF
-,TRBJ1-1,-,TRBV18,TGTGCCAGCTCAACAGGAGGCTTTGGTGAAGCTTTCTTT,CASSTGGFGEAFF
TRBD1,TRBJ1-5,-,TRBV28,TGTGCCAGCAGTTTGGGACAGGGGATCGTCCAGCCCCAGCATTTT,CASSLGQGIVQPQHF
-,TRBJ2-7,once,TRBV23-1,TGCGCCAGCACGCGGGACACCTACGAGCAGTACTTC,CASTRDTYEQYF
-,TRBJ2-6,-,TRBV5-1,TGCGCCAGCAGCTTCCCGGGGGCCTCTGGGGCCAACGTCCTGACTTTC,CASSFPGASGANVLTF
-,TRBJ2-7,once,TRBV7-8,TGTGCCAGCAGCTCCCCCCAACGAGCCTACGAGCAGTACTTC,CASSSPQRAYEQYF
TRBD1,TRBJ1-2,-,TRBV5-1,TGCGCCAGCAGCACACAGGGGGTAGATGGCTACACCTTC,CASSTQGVDGYTF
-,TRBJ2-2,once,TRBV3-1/TRBV3-2,TGTGCCAGCAGCACTACAGGCACCGGGGAGCTGTTTTTT,CASSTTGTGELFF
-,TRBJ2-3,-,TRBV7-2,TGTGCCAGCATCTTAGGGGGGCGGGGCACAGATACGCAGTATTTT,CASILGGRGTDTQYF
TRBD1,TRBJ2-3,once,TRBV2,TGTGCCAGCAGTGAAATGGGGACAGGAATTAGCACAGATACGCAGTATTTT,CASSEMGTGISTDTQYF
-,TRBJ1-5,-,TRBV7-8,TGTGCCAGCAGCCGAGACCCCGGGACCATAGGGCCCCAGCATTTT,CASSRDPGTIGPQHF